The 14 T cell receptor beta chains below all came from one sample that was sequenced in a study of T cells in Graves' hyperthyroidism and ophthalmopathy. TCR beta CDR3 regions were amplified from RNA. The primer set for the first-round RT-PCR of the TCR CDR3 was HTBI. Via MiXCR, TCRdb re-called the multiplex PCR reads, giving one row per CDR3 protein. Of more than 550,000 distinct CDR3 sequences listed, 45% were seen once; the top ten hold about 7.2%. Specimen: peripheral blood or thyroid tissue (not recorded which). These receptors originate from an adult man with Graves' disease, either hyperthyroidism or ophthalmopathy (not recorded which).

This clonotype was found a few times. The chain uses TRBV6-5 and TRBJ2-7; 11 positions match TRBD1. The junction had 5 bases not matched to a gene; V was cut back by 4 bases and J by 3 bases. The V gene's germline CDR1 is MNHEY and CDR2 SVGAGI. There are 15 residues in the CDR3. CDR3 bases: TGTGCCAGCAGTTTTCCGGGACAGGGGGACTACGAGCAGTACTTC. Encoded protein: CASSFPGQGDYEQYF.

The chain carries TRBV25-1 and TRBJ1-1; D perhaps matches TRBD1 (5 bases). The CDR3 runs to 13 residues. The germline CDR1 and CDR2 sequences are MGHDK and SYGVNS. The V gene lost 5 bases and the J gene lost 1 base, with 8 bases spanning the gap. CDR3: CASSRDWNTEAFF. The CDR3 bases are TGTGCCAGCAGTCGGGACTGGAACACTGAAGCTTTCTTT.

This clonotype was seen more than once but under ten times. This chain links TRBV12-3 or TRBV12-4 with TRBJ2-7, with D unresolved. V was shortened by 6 bases and J by 3 bases, with 6 bases between the two germline ends. The CDR3 covers 11 residues. The CDR3 is CASSNYYEQYF. For the CDR3, the DNA is TGTGCCAGCAGCAATTACTACGAGCAGTACTTC.

The chain combines TRBV20-1 with TRBJ2-5; 10 nucleotides line up with TRBD2. The CDR3 has 15 residues. Losses at the gene ends were 0 bases for V and 6 bases for J; bases not matched to a gene: 7. CDR1 and CDR2 (germline): DFQATT, SNEGSKA (reference sequence). CDR3 in amino acids: CSARDRASGSQTQYF. The CDR3, as DNA: TGCAGTGCTAGAGATCGGGCTAGCGGGAGTCAGACCCAGTACTTC.

Points on this clonotype: A junction boundary mismatches the germline segment, possibly from a read error. The chain uses TRBV11-2 and TRBJ1-2; D remains ambiguous. Germline V gene data show CDR1 as SGHAT and CDR2 as FQNNGV. The CDR3 runs to 14 residues. The CDR3 loop is CASSPYDSIYGYTF. CDR3 in DNA: TGCGCCAGCAGCCCCTATGACTCAATCTATGGCTACACCTTC.

This clonotype was detected many times. This chain joins TRBV7-2 and TRBJ2-5; D remains unclear. The germline CDR1 and CDR2 sequences are SGHTA and FQGNSA. This CDR3 comprises 13 residues. V lost 5 bases and J lost 1, with 8 bases in between. In DNA form, the CDR3 reads TGTGCCAGCAGCGGGCGTAGCCAAGAGACCCAGTACTTC. It codes for CASSGRSQETQYF.

This clonotype was seen a few times. The chain has TRBV7-2 and TRBJ1-6; D call uncertain. The CDR3 length is 9 residues. Germline lookup yields CDR1 SGHTA and CDR2 FQGNSA. V dropped 6 bases and J dropped 11 bases, with 2 bases sitting between them. CDR3 bases: TGTGCCAGCAGTACACCCCTCCACTTT. Residues: CASSTPLHF.

The V gene is TRBV14, the J gene TRBJ1-4; no clear D. The V end was cut by 4 bases, the J end by 9 bases, with 15 bases between. Germline CDR1 SGHDN, CDR2 FVKESK. This CDR3 spans 14 amino acids. In DNA form, the CDR3 reads TGTGCCAGCAGCCGAGATTTTGCGGTAAAAAAACTGTTTTTT. This codes for CASSRDFAVKKLFF.

This clonotype was recorded at least ten times. The rearrangement joins TRBV7-9 to TRBJ2-7, with 9 bases fitting TRBD2. The CDR3 has 12 amino acids. V trimming: 5 bases; J trimming: 10 bases; junction bases outside the gene matches: 6. Germline CDR1 reads SEHNR; CDR2 reads FQNEAQ (reference sequence). The CDR3 DNA reads as TGTGCCAGCAGCATTACTAGCGGGCCCCAGTACTTC. Translating it yields CASSITSGPQYF.

This clonotype was recorded at least ten times. The chain carries TRBV19 and TRBJ2-2; 7 bases map to TRBD1. CDR3 length: 17 amino acids. V was pared by 4 bases and J by 0 bases, with 8 bases of the junction left unmatched. CDR1 and CDR2 (germline): LNHDA, SQIVND (reference sequence). The CDR3 nucleotides are TGTGCCAGTAGTAGAGGACAGGTTTTCGCGAACACCGGGGAGCTGTTTTTT. It encodes CASSRGQVFANTGELFF.

The chain combines TRBV5-1 with TRBJ1-2; TRBD1 agrees at 8 bases. The trim removed 7 bases at V and 2 bases at J, leaving 10 bases unmatched. The CDR3 runs to 15 residues. The germline V gene has CDR1 SGHRS and CDR2 YFSETQ. The CDR3 nucleotides are TGCGCCAGCCGTCGGGAGACAGGGGCAAACTATGGCTACACCTTC. This gives the protein CASRRETGANYGYTF.

The genes are TRBV7-9 and TRBJ1-4, with TRBD1 as a possible D gene (5 bases). Trimming pared 5 bases from V and 1 base from J, leaving 14 bases between. The length of the CDR3 is 16 residues. Germline assignment: CDR1 SEHNR and CDR2 FQNEAQ (reference sequence). CDR3 sequence (DNA): TGTGCCAGCAGCCCCTGCGGGGGAGGAACTAATGAAAAACTGTTTTTT. Amino acid sequence: CASSPCGGGTNEKLFF. The whole variable domain, remainder taken from reference TRBV7-9 and TRBJ1-4, is DTGVSQNPRHKITKRGQNVTFRCDPISEHNRLYWYRQTLGQGPEFLTYFQNEAQLEKSRLLSDRFSAERPKGSFSTLEIQRTEQGDSAMYLCASSPCGGGTNEKLFFGSGTQLSVL.

This clonotype has a handful of counts. The chain employs TRBV12-3 or TRBV12-4 and TRBJ1-2, with TRBD1 matching over 8 bases. J gave up 0 bases and V 5 bases, and 5 bases lay outside the gene matches. This CDR3 spans 15 amino acids. The CDR3: CASSKTGAPNYGYTF. The DNA for the CDR3 is TGTGCCAGCAGTAAGACAGGGGCGCCTAACTATGGCTACACCTTC.

J is TRBJ1-2 and V is TRBV19; the D gene is possibly TRBD1 (5 bases). CDR1 LNHDA and CDR2 SQIVND come from the germline V gene (reference sequence). V was trimmed by 6 bases and J by 4 bases, leaving 18 bases between them. The CDR3 totals 15 residues. For the CDR3, the DNA is TGTGCCAGTAGGGGGGAAACTCAGGATGGCTATGGCTACACCTTC. It specifies CASRGETQDGYGYTF.